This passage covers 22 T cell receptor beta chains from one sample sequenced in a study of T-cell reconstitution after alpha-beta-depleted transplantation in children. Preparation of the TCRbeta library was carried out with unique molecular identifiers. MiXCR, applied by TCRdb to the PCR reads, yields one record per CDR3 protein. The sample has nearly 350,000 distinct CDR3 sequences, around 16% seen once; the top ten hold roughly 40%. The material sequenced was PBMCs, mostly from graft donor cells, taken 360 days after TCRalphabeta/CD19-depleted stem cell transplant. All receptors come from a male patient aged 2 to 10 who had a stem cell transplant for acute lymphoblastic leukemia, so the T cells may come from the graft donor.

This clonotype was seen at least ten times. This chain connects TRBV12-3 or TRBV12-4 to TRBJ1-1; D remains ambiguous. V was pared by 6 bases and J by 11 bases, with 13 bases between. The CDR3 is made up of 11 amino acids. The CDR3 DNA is TGTGCCAGCAGAGCTTCAGGAGCTGCTTTCTTT. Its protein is CASRASGAAFF.

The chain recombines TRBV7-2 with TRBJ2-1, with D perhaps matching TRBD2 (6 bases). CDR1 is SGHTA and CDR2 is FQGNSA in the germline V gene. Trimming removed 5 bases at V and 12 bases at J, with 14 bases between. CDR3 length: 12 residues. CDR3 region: CASSPGWRGQFF. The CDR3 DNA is TGTGCCAGCAGCCCCGGGTGGCGGGGGCAGTTCTTC.

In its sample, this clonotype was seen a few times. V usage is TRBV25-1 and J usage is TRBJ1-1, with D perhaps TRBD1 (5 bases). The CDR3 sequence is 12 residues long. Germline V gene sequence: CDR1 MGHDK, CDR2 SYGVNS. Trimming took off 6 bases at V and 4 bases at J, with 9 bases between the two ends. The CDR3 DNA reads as TGTGCCAGCAGAATCGACAGCACTGAAGCTTTCTTT. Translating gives CASRIDSTEAFF.

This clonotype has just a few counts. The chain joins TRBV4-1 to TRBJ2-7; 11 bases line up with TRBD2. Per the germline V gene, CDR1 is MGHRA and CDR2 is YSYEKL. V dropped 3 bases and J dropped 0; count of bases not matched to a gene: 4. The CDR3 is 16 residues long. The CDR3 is CASSHGTSGLSYEQYF. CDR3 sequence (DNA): TGCGCCAGCAGCCATGGGACTAGCGGCCTCTCCTACGAGCAGTACTTC.

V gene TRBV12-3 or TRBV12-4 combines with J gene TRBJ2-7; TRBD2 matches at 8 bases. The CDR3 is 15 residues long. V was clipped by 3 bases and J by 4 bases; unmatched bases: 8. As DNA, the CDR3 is TGTGCCAGCAGTTTTTGGGCAAAGCGGGAGTACGAGCAGTACTTC. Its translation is CASSFWAKREYEQYF.

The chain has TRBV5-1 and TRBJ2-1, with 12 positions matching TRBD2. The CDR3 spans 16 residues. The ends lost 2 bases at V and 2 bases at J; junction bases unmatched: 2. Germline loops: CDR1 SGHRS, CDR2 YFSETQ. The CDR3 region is CASSFRLAGAYNEQFF. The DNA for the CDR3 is TGCGCCAGCAGCTTTCGACTAGCGGGAGCCTACAATGAGCAGTTCTTC.

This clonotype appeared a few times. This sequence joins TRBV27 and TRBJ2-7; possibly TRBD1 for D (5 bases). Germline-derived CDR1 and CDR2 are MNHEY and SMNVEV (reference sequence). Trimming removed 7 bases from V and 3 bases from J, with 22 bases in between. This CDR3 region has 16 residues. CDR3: CASTLGPTLPLYEQYF. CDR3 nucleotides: TGTGCCAGCACCCTGGGGCCCACCTTACCCCTCTACGAGCAGTACTTC.

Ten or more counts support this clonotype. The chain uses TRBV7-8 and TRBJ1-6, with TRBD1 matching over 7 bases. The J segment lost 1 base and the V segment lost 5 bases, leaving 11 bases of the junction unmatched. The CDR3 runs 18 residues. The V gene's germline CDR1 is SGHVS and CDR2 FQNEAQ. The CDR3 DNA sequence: TGTGCCAGCAGCCACCGGACAGGCACCCCATCCTATAATTCACCCCTCCACTTT. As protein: CASSHRTGTPSYNSPLHF.

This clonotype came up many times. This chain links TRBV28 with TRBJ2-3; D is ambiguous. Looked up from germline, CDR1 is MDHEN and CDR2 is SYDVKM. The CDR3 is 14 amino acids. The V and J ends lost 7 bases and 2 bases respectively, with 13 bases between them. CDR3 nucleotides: TGTGCCAGCAACCTACAGCCCGTCACAGATACGCAGTATTTT. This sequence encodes CASNLQPVTDTQYF.

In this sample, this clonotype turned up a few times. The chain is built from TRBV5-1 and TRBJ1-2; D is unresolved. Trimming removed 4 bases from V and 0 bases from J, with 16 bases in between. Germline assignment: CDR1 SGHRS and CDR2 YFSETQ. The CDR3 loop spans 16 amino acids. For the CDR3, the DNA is TGCGCCAGCAGCATGGCCCCGGGAACCGCTAACTATGGCTACACCTTC. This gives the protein CASSMAPGTANYGYTF. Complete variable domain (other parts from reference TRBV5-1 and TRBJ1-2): KAGVTQTPRYLIKTRGQQVTLSCSPISGHRSVSWYQQTPGQGLQFLFEYFSETQRNKGNFPGRFSGRQFSNSRSEMNVSTLELGDSALYLCASSMAPGTANYGYTFGSGTRLTVV.

The CDR3 sequence is CASSQGGVPYNEQFF. The CDR3 nucleotides read TGCGCCAGCAGCCAAGGCGGAGTCCCCTACAATGAGCAGTTCTTC. The V and J genes are TRBV4-3 and TRBJ2-1; D is uncertain. CDR1 and CDR2 (germline): LGHNA, YSLEER. V shed 1 base and J shed 2 bases, with 9 bases lying between them. This CDR3 has 15 amino acids.

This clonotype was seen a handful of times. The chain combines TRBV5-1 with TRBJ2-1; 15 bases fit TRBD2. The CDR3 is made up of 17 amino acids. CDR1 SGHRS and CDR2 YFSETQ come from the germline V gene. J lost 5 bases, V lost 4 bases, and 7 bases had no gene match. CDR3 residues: CASSLGTSGRNDNEQFF. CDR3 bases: TGCGCCAGCAGCCTCGGGACTAGCGGGAGGAACGACAATGAGCAGTTCTTC.

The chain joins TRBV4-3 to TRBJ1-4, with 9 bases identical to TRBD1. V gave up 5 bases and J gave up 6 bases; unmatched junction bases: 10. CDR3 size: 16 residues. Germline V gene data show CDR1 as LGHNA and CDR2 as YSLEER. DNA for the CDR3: TGCGCCAGCAGCTCCTTAACCGGGACAGGGCATGAAAAACTGTTTTTT. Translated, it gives CASSSLTGTGHEKLFF.

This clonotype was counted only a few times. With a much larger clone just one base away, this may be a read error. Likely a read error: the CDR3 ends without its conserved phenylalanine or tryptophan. The CDR3 DNA follows: TGTGCCAGCAGTCCCCCCCGACCGGGACTAGCGGGACCCGGGGAGCTGTTTTAT. Protein product: CASSPPRPGLAGPGELFY. The chain uses TRBV28 and TRBJ2-2, with 13 bases aligning to TRBD2. CDR3 size: 18 residues. Losses at the gene ends were 5 bases for V and 6 bases for J; bases not matched to a gene: 12. In germline, CDR1 is MDHEN, CDR2 SYDVKM.

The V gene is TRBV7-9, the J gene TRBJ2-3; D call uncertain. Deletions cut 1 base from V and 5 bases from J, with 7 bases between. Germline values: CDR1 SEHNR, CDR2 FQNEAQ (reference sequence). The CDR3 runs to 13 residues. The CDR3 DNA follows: TGTGCCAGCAGCTTAGGGAGACAAGATACGCAGTATTTT. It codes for CASSLGRQDTQYF.

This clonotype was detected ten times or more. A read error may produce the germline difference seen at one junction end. The CDR3 spells CASSLAGAGELFF. The CDR3 nucleotides read TGTGCCAGCAGTTTAGCGGGAGCCGGGGAGCTGTTTTTT. V gene TRBV7-6 combines with J gene TRBJ2-2; TRBD2 agrees at 9 bases. This CDR3 is 13 amino acids long. The germline CDR1 and CDR2 sequences are SGHVS and FNYEAQ.

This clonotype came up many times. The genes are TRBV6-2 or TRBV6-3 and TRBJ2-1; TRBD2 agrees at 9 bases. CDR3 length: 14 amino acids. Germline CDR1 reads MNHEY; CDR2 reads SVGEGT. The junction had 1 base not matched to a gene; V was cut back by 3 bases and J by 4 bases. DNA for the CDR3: TGTGCCAGCAGTTATCTAGCGGGATACAATGAGCAGTTCTTC. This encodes CASSYLAGYNEQFF.

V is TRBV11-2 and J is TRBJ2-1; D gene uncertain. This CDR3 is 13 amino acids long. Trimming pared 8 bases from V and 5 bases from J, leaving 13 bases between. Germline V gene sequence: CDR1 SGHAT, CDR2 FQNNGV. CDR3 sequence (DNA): TGTGCCAGCTCTGGACCCTTACACAATGAGCAGTTCTTC. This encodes CASSGPLHNEQFF.

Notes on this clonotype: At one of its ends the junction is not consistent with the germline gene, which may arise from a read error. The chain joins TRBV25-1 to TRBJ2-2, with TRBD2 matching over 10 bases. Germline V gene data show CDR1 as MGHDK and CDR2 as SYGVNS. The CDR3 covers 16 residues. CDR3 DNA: TGTGCCAGCAGTTCCATCCAACTAGCGGGAACCGGGGGGCTGTTTTTT. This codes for CASSSIQLAGTGGLFF.

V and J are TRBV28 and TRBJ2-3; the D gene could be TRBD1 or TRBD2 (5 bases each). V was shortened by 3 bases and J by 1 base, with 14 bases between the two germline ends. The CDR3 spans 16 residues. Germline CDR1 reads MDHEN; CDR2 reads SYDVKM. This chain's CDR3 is CASSLRLEGRTDTQYF. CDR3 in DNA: TGTGCCAGCAGTTTGCGCCTCGAGGGACGCACAGATACGCAGTATTTT.

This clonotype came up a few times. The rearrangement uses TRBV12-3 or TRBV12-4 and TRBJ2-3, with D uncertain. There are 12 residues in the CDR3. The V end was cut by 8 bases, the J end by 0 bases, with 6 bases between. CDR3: CASATSTDTQYF. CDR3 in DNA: TGTGCCAGCGCAACTAGCACAGATACGCAGTATTTT.

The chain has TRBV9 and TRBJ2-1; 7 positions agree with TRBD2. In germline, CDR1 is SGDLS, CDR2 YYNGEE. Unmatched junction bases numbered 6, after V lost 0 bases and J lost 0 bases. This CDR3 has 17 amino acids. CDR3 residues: CASSVGSGYSSYNEQFF. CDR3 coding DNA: TGTGCCAGCAGCGTAGGTAGCGGGTATAGCTCCTACAATGAGCAGTTCTTC.